Shown below are 20 T cell receptor beta chains from a single sample sequenced in a study of patients and donors after allogeneic stem cell transplantation. One entry per CDR3 protein results from TCRdb running MiXCR on the RT-PCR reads. The data hold approximately 410,000 distinct CDR3 sequences, with roughly 16% observed a single time. Sequenced: blood, either unsorted or a sorted T cell fraction (not recorded which). The receptor set was obtained from a human donor who was either an allogeneic HSCT recipient or a stem cell or donor lymphocyte infusion donor (not recorded which). It is not recorded whose cells these are; they may come from a transplant donor.

This clonotype was recorded many times. The chain is built from TRBV7-9 and TRBJ2-4; possible D gene TRBD1, 7 bases. This CDR3 has 17 residues. Germline V gene lookup returns CDR1 SEHNR and CDR2 FQNEAQ (reference sequence). Trimming left V 4 bases short and J 0 bases short, with 16 bases between. CDR3 nucleotide sequence: TGTGCCAGCAGCTCGGGGGACAGACCCTTAGCCAAAAACATTCAGTACTTC. It specifies CASSSGDRPLAKNIQYF.

The CDR3 sequence: CASSSQNPVSYGYTF. The CDR3 DNA follows: TGTGCCAGCAGTTCTCAGAACCCCGTTAGCTATGGCTACACCTTC. The V call is TRBV6-5, the J call TRBJ1-2; no clear D. The CDR3 is made up of 15 amino acids. V was cut by 4 bases and J by 4 bases, with 16 bases left in between. Germline V gene lookup returns CDR1 MNHEY and CDR2 SVGAGI.

V gene TRBV18 combines with J gene TRBJ2-2; D call uncertain. Germline loops: CDR1 KGHSH, CDR2 LQKENI. The length of the CDR3 is 16 residues. Deletions cut 1 base from V and 0 bases from J, with 9 bases between. The CDR3 reads CASSPRPHANTGELFF. The CDR3 nucleotides read TGTGCCAGCTCACCACGACCTCACGCGAACACCGGGGAGCTGTTTTTT.

This clonotype was picked up many times. V gene TRBV12-3 or TRBV12-4 combines with J gene TRBJ1-5, with D possibly matching TRBD1 (5 bases). V lost 7 bases and J 2 bases, leaving 18 bases between the germline ends. CDR3 size: 16 residues. CDR3 sequence reads: CASNPGVGGGNQPQHF. In DNA form, the CDR3 reads TGTGCCAGCAACCCCGGCGTTGGAGGGGGCAATCAGCCCCAGCATTTT.

This clonotype was detected many times. One end of the junction fails to match germline, which may point to a read error. J is TRBJ2-7 and V is TRBV7-2; 7 bases align to TRBD2. This CDR3 is 11 amino acids long. Germline CDR1 SGHTA, CDR2 FQGNSA. The CDR3 region has the DNA TGTGCCAGCAGTTTAGCGGGCGAGCAGTACTTC. Encoded protein: CASSLAGEQYF.

The chain combines TRBV2 with TRBJ2-6; maybe TRBD1 (5 bases). The V end lost 9 bases, the J end lost 0 bases, and 12 bases lay between the germline ends. The CDR3 covers 15 residues. From germline, CDR1 is SNHLY and CDR2 FYNNEI. The CDR3 DNA sequence: TGTGCCAGTTCCTTCACAGGCTCTGGGGCCAACGTCCTGACTTTC. Translating gives CASSFTGSGANVLTF.

This clonotype was counted many times. The chain combines TRBV14 with TRBJ2-2, with unresolved D. With 3 bases removed from V and 2 bases from J, the gap between germline ends came to 13 bases. This CDR3 comprises 16 residues. From germline, CDR1 is SGHDN and CDR2 FVKESK. The CDR3 DNA reads as TGTGCCAGCAGCCAGGGTACTGGCGGCAACACCGGGGAGCTGTTTTTT. This sequence encodes CASSQGTGGNTGELFF. Using reference TRBV14 and TRBJ2-2 for the parts outside the CDR3, the full variable domain is EAGVTQFPSHSVIEKGQTVTLRCDPISGHDNLYWYRRVMGKEIKFLLHFVKESKQDESGMPNNRFLAERTGGTYSTLKVQPAELEDSGVYFCASSQGTGGNTGELFFGEGSRLTVL.

This chain connects TRBV4-2 to TRBJ2-1; unclear D gene. Trimming stripped 0 bases from V and 5 bases from J, with 8 bases between. Germline-derived CDR1 and CDR2 are LGHNA and YNFKEQ. This CDR3 has 14 residues. Written as DNA, the CDR3 is TGTGCCAGCAGCCAAGATTTATCAAACAATGAGCAGTTCTTC. Encoded protein: CASSQDLSNNEQFF.

This clonotype was seen only a few times. The V and J genes are TRBV7-9 and TRBJ1-5; no clear D. The CDR3 is made up of 12 amino acids. Germline V gene lookup returns CDR1 SEHNR and CDR2 FQNEAQ (reference sequence). V was trimmed by 7 bases and J by 5 bases, leaving 9 bases between them. The CDR3 sequence is CASTLDYQPQHF. The CDR3 DNA reads as TGTGCCAGCACTCTTGATTATCAGCCCCAGCATTTT.

This rearrangement joins TRBV24-1 to TRBJ2-5, with 7 nucleotides matching TRBD1. Germline CDR1 is KGHDR and CDR2 is SFDVKD. V shed 4 bases and J 3 bases; nucleotides not matched to a gene: 7. This CDR3 spans 15 amino acids. CDR3 residues: CATSDLGQKEETQYF. The DNA for the CDR3 is TGTGCCACCAGTGACCTGGGACAGAAAGAAGAGACCCAGTACTTC.

This clonotype has a handful of counts. V usage is TRBV7-2 and J usage is TRBJ2-7; D is perhaps TRBD1 (6 bases). Germline V gene lookup returns CDR1 SGHTA and CDR2 FQGNSA. V lost 4 bases to trimming and J lost 5 bases, with 9 bases between them. The CDR3 has 12 amino acids. For the CDR3, the DNA is TGTGCCAGCAGCTCACAGGGAAACGAGCAGTACTTC. It translates to CASSSQGNEQYF.

This clonotype was seen a handful of times. The chain couples TRBV7-2 to TRBJ2-3, with 12 bases matching TRBD1. The V segment lost 5 bases and the J segment 4 bases; nucleotides outside the gene matches: 4. Germline V gene data show CDR1 as SGHTA and CDR2 as FQGNSA. This CDR3 has 15 residues. CDR3 residues: CASSLGQGAADTQYF. The DNA for the CDR3 is TGTGCCAGCAGCCTGGGACAGGGGGCGGCAGATACGCAGTATTTT.

This clonotype was seen only a few times. One end of the junction varies from germline; a read error may be responsible. The gene calls are TRBV7-7 and TRBJ2-5; TRBD2 is a possible D gene (6 bases). The CDR3 spans 15 residues. Germline-derived CDR1 and CDR2 are SSHAT and FNYEAQ (reference sequence). The DNA of the CDR3 is TGTGCTAGCAGCTCGCCGGGAGATTATCAAGAGACCCAGTACTTC. Protein: CASSSPGDYQETQYF.

The rearrangement uses TRBV9 and TRBJ1-1, with D uncertain. Trimming took off 3 bases at V and 0 bases at J, with 9 bases between the two ends. The germline CDR1 and CDR2 sequences are SGDLS and YYNGEE. The CDR3 runs to 14 residues. CDR3 coding DNA: TGTGCCAGCAGCGCCCCACACATGAACACTGAAGCTTTCTTT. Encoded protein: CASSAPHMNTEAFF.

This clonotype has more than one count but fewer than ten. The rearrangement uses TRBV28 and TRBJ2-1, with TRBD2 matching 10 bases. V gave up 2 bases and J gave up 7 bases; unmatched junction bases: 8. The CDR3 spans 16 residues. Germline CDR1 MDHEN, CDR2 SYDVKM. Here the CDR3 reads CASSLISGGARNEQFF. The CDR3 DNA sequence: TGTGCCAGCAGTTTAATCAGCGGGGGGGCCCGGAATGAGCAGTTCTTC.

This clonotype was seen ten or more times. The V call is TRBV2, the J call TRBJ1-2; 7 nucleotides match TRBD1. CDR1 SNHLY and CDR2 FYNNEI come from the germline V gene. The junction had 5 bases not matched to a gene; V was cut back by 6 bases and J by 1 base. The CDR3 is 14 amino acids. CDR3 sequence reads: CASREDRSNYGYTF. The DNA for the CDR3 is TGTGCCAGCAGGGAGGACAGGAGTAACTATGGCTACACCTTC.

The J gene is TRBJ2-7, the V gene TRBV12-3 or TRBV12-4; 8 bases map to TRBD2. The junction had 7 bases not matched to a gene; V was cut back by 5 bases and J by 1 base. The CDR3 has 15 residues. CDR3 amino acids: CASSPQRGPSYEQYF. The CDR3 region has the DNA TGTGCCAGCAGTCCCCAGCGGGGGCCGTCCTACGAGCAGTACTTC.

The chain joins TRBV5-1 to TRBJ2-6, with 7 bases matching TRBD1. Losses at the gene ends were 1 base for V and 0 bases for J; bases not matched to a gene: 7. The germline CDR1 and CDR2 sequences are SGHRS and YFSETQ. CDR3 size: 18 residues. This CDR3 reads CASSLSADRDSGANVLTF. The CDR3 DNA reads TGCGCCAGCAGCTTGTCTGCCGACAGGGACTCTGGGGCCAACGTCCTGACTTTC.

The chain uses TRBV6-4 and TRBJ2-3; the D gene is possibly TRBD1 (5 bases). CDR3 size: 16 residues. Germline CDR1 is MRHNA and CDR2 is SNTAGT. With 5 bases removed from V and 5 bases from J, the gap between germline ends came to 20 bases. The CDR3 DNA reads TGTGCCAGCAGTACCTTAAGGCGGCAGGGTGAAGATACGCAGTATTTT. It is translated as CASSTLRRQGEDTQYF.

As for this clonotype: This sequence may be a read error, since a much larger clone differs from it by one base. V gene TRBV12-3 or TRBV12-4 combines with J gene TRBJ2-1, with D possibly TRBD1 on 5 matching bases. The ends were cut back, 6 bases at V and 6 bases at J, with 18 bases in the middle. CDR3 length: 15 residues. DNA of the CDR3: TGTGCCAGCAGCTCACAGGAGTTCGAAGTCAATGAGCAGTTCTTC. It codes for CASSSQEFEVNEQFF.